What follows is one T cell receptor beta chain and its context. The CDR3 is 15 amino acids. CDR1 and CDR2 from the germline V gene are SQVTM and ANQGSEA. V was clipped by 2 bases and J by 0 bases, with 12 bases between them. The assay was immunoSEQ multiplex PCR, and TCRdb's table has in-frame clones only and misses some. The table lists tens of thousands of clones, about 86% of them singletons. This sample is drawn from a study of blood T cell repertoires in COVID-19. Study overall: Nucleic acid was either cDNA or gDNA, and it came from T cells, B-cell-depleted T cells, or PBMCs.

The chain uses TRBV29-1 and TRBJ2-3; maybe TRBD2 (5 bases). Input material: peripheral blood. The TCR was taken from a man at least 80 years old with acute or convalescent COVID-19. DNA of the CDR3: TGCAGCGTTGAATACCCAGCGGCTAGCACAGATACGCAGTATTTT. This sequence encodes CSVEYPAASTDTQYF.